Shown below are 2 T cell receptor beta chains from a single sample sequenced in a study of blood T cell repertoires in COVID-19. Data came from immunoSEQ multiplex PCR; TCRdb stores just in-frame clones and leaves some out. The sample gives 300,000 to 400,000 clones, roughly 88% of which show up once; 3.5% to 4.5% is in the top ten. Sequenced material: peripheral blood. These receptor sequences come from a woman aged 45-65 years with active or convalescent COVID-19.

The chain combines TRBV9 with TRBJ2-1, with D possibly TRBD1 on 5 matching bases. Trimming took 0 bases from V and 1 from J, leaving 11 bases between them. From germline, CDR1 is SGDLS and CDR2 YYNGEE. The CDR3 runs to 16 residues. The CDR3 loop is CASSVGSGWSYNEQFF. For the CDR3, the DNA is TGTGCCAGCAGCGTAGGGTCAGGGTGGTCCTACAATGAGCAGTTCTTC.

The chain is built from TRBV19 and TRBJ1-5; weak D call: TRBD1 (6 bases). This CDR3 region has 15 residues. Germline CDR1 and CDR2: LNHDA and SQIVND (reference sequence). Trimming pared 6 bases from V and 1 base from J, leaving 13 bases between. CDR3 amino acids: CASSLHRESNQPQHF. DNA for the CDR3: TGTGCCAGTAGCCTTCACAGGGAAAGCAATCAGCCCCAGCATTTT. The complete variable domain, with remaining parts taken from reference TRBV19 and TRBJ1-5, reads DGGITQSPKYLFRKEGQNVTLSCEQNLNHDAMYWYRQDPGQGLRLIYYSQIVNDFQKGDIAEGYSVSREKKESFPLTVTSAQKNPTAFYLCASSLHRESNQPQHFGDGTRLSIL.